This passage covers 32 T cell receptor beta chains from one sample sequenced in a study of blood T cell repertoires in COVID-19. The table came from immunoSEQ multiplex PCR; TCRdb's copy has only in-frame clones and leaves some out. The sample contains around 100,000 clones, roughly 80% of which appear only once. The specimen sequenced was peripheral blood. These receptors were taken from an elderly man with COVID-19, enrolled during active disease.

This clone was found once. Here the CDR3 DNA reads TGTGCCACCAGCAGAGACAGGGGACTAGCGGGAGGTAGCTACGAGCAGTACTTC. The encoded protein is CATSRDRGLAGGSYEQYF. This chain links TRBV15 with TRBJ2-7; 15 nucleotides line up with TRBD2. V lost 0 bases and J lost 3; bases outside the gene matches: 6. The CDR3 sequence is 18 residues long. Germline V gene lookup returns CDR1 LNHNV and CDR2 YYDKDF (reference sequence).

This rearrangement joins TRBV3-1 (or the pseudogene TRBV3-2) to TRBJ2-1; 11 nucleotides line up with TRBD2. The germline V gene has CDR1 LGHDT and CDR2 YNNKEL (reference sequence). J lost 9 bases, V lost 4 bases, and 8 bases had no gene match. The CDR3 extends over 15 amino acids. The chain's CDR3 is CASSPASGTSGEQFF. DNA of the CDR3: TGTGCCAGCAGCCCCGCATCGGGGACTAGCGGTGAGCAGTTCTTC.

The chain joins TRBV5-8 to TRBJ1-2; D gene ambiguous. Germline lookup yields CDR1 SGHTS and CDR2 YDEGEE. V was shortened by 0 bases and J by 5 bases, with 5 bases between the two germline ends. This CDR3 region has 12 residues. CDR3 sequence (DNA): TGTGCCAGCAGCTTGGTGGCTTATGGCTACACCTTC. This codes for CASSLVAYGYTF.

This clone has just a few counts. The chain carries TRBV5-3 and TRBJ2-1; a possible D gene is TRBD2 (6 bases). TRBV5-3 is sorted into the ORF group, with uncertain function. V lost 4 bases to trimming and J lost 14 bases, with 16 bases between them. This CDR3 comprises 12 residues. The chain's CDR3 is CARSPIGGLEFF. The CDR3 nucleotides are TGTGCCAGAAGCCCCATCGGGGGACTGGAGTTCTTC.

V is TRBV2 and J is TRBJ1-6, with a weak D call TRBD1 (6 bases). The V and J ends lost 4 bases and 7 bases respectively, with 11 bases between them. The CDR3 covers 14 residues. The germline CDR1 and CDR2 sequences are SNHLY and FYNNEI. The DNA for the CDR3 is TGTGCCAGCAGTGGAATACAGGGAAATTCACCCCTCCACTTT. Translation: CASSGIQGNSPLHF.

The chain joins TRBV29-1 to TRBJ1-5; 7 bases agree with TRBD1. Germline V lookup: CDR1 SQVTM, CDR2 ANQGSEA. CDR3 length: 14 residues. The V segment lost 5 bases and the J segment 0 bases; nucleotides outside the gene matches: 4. As DNA, the CDR3 is TGCAGCGTTCTCGGGACAGATAGCAATCAGCCCCAGCATTTT. Its translation: CSVLGTDSNQPQHF.

The chain employs TRBV28 and TRBJ1-3, with TRBD1 matching over 10 bases. Germline V gives CDR1 MDHEN, CDR2 SYDVKM. With 6 bases clipped from V and 7 bases from J, the junction kept 12 bases outside the gene matches. CDR3 length: 16 residues. The CDR3 DNA is TGTGCCAGCAGAAAACCGGGACAGGGGAGCGGGAACACCATATATTTT. This encodes CASRKPGQGSGNTIYF.

This clone has just a few counts. The V call is TRBV5-6, the J call TRBJ2-7; D remains ambiguous. Germline CDR1 and CDR2: SGHDT and YYEEEE. V lost 3 bases to trimming and J lost 4 bases, with 5 bases between them. This CDR3 is 11 amino acids long. Here the CDR3 DNA reads TGTGCCAGCAGCTACGGGTACGAGCAGTACTTC. Its protein is CASSYGYEQYF.

The chain is built from TRBV5-1 and TRBJ1-2; D is unclear. V was clipped by 2 bases and J by 2 bases, with 10 bases between them. CDR3 length: 14 residues. Germline V gene sequence: CDR1 SGHRS, CDR2 YFSETQ. CDR3: CASSLQSMNYGYTF. The CDR3, as DNA: TGCGCCAGCAGCTTACAGAGCATGAACTATGGCTACACCTTC.

The chain links TRBV3-1 (or the pseudogene TRBV3-2) to TRBJ1-4, with 9 bases fitting TRBD1. The CDR3 is 19 amino acids. The J segment lost 4 bases and the V segment lost 2 bases, leaving 14 bases of the junction unmatched. Germline lookup yields CDR1 LGHDT and CDR2 YNNKEL (reference sequence). Here the CDR3 reads CASSQIPPGTGRDNEKLFF. Written as DNA, the CDR3 is TGTGCCAGCAGCCAAATCCCGCCCGGGACAGGGCGAGATAATGAAAAACTGTTTTTT.

The chain has TRBV7-8 and TRBJ1-5; 7 nucleotides line up with TRBD1. Trimming removed 5 bases from V and 3 bases from J; junction bases left unmatched: 7. Germline V lookup: CDR1 SGHVS, CDR2 FQNEAQ. This CDR3 comprises 15 residues. Written as DNA, the CDR3 is TGTGCCAGCAGCCTGACAGGGATTGACAATCAGCCCCAGCATTTT. Translated, it gives CASSLTGIDNQPQHF.

The J gene is TRBJ2-5, the V gene TRBV5-1; D possibly corresponds to TRBD1 (6 bases). Germline-derived CDR1 and CDR2 are SGHRS and YFSETQ. This CDR3 contains 15 residues. Deletions cut 0 bases from V and 3 bases from J, with 12 bases between. The CDR3 reads CASSLAAWDKETQYF. CDR3 sequence (DNA): TGCGCCAGCAGCTTGGCCGCATGGGACAAAGAGACCCAGTACTTC.

This rearrangement joins TRBV9 to TRBJ1-3; a possible D gene is TRBD1 (6 bases). The CDR3 has 17 residues. CDR1 and CDR2 from the germline V gene are SGDLS and YYNGEE. Trimming stripped 2 bases from V and 3 bases from J, with 18 bases between. The DNA of the CDR3 is TGTGCCAGCAGCGTCCACGACAGGCGGCTTGGTGGAAACACCATATATTTT. Translation gives CASSVHDRRLGGNTIYF.

The rearrangement joins TRBV20-1 to TRBJ2-7; 10 bases line up with TRBD1. V lost 3 bases and J lost 6; bases outside the gene matches: 11. The CDR3 consists of 15 residues. Germline assignment: CDR1 DFQATT and CDR2 SNEGSKA (reference sequence). The CDR3 reads CSASFPGTGVSEQYF. CDR3 DNA sequence: TGCAGTGCTAGTTTTCCTGGGACAGGGGTCTCCGAGCAGTACTTC.

In its sample, this clone was seen once. The chain carries TRBV30 and TRBJ1-1; D not resolved. The CDR3 totals 13 residues. Germline values: CDR1 GTSNPN, CDR2 SVGIG (reference sequence). Trimming took 3 bases from V and 1 from J, leaving 9 bases between them. The CDR3 loop is CAWRSDSNTEAFF. The CDR3 DNA is TGTGCCTGGAGGTCGGACTCGAACACTGAAGCTTTCTTT.

This chain joins TRBV11-2 and TRBJ2-6; 7 bases line up with TRBD2. Germline loops: CDR1 SGHAT, CDR2 FQNNGV. V was clipped by 1 base and J by 5 bases; unmatched bases: 11. The CDR3 loop spans 18 amino acids. The CDR3 region is CASSLGGGGVRWANVLTF. Here the CDR3 DNA reads TGTGCCAGCAGCTTAGGCGGCGGGGGAGTTCGGTGGGCCAACGTCCTGACTTTC.

V gene TRBV6-6 combines with J gene TRBJ2-2; TRBD1 might be the D (6 bases). This CDR3 has 16 residues. The ends were cut back, 7 bases at V and 2 bases at J, with 17 bases in the middle. Germline CDR1 is MNHNY and CDR2 is SVGAGI (reference sequence). The CDR3 nucleotides read TGTGCCAGCACTGATGGACAGACAGAAAACACCGGGGAGCTGTTTTTT. This sequence encodes CASTDGQTENTGELFF.

This chain joins TRBV4-1 and TRBJ2-7; D is possibly TRBD2 (5 bases). The CDR3 contains 14 residues. Germline V CDR1 and CDR2: MGHRA, YSYEKL. The ends were cut back, 1 base at V and 4 bases at J, with 11 bases in the middle. The CDR3 spells CASSQGVRGYEQYF. The DNA of the CDR3 is TGCGCCAGCAGCCAAGGTGTCAGAGGGTACGAGCAGTACTTC.

The chain couples TRBV6-4 to TRBJ1-6; D is uncertain. The length of the CDR3 is 15 residues. CDR1 is MRHNA, CDR2 SNTAGT, per germline. V was trimmed by 2 bases and J by 9 bases, leaving 14 bases between them. The CDR3 reads CASSDAPLAGSPLHF. Written as DNA, the CDR3 is TGTGCCAGCAGTGACGCGCCCCTCGCGGGTTCACCCCTCCACTTT.

The V and J genes are TRBV5-6 and TRBJ1-5, with a tentative D call TRBD1 (5 bases). Trimming left V 2 bases short and J 6 bases short, with 12 bases between. The CDR3 length is 14 residues. CDR1 is SGHDT, CDR2 YYEEEE, per germline. CDR3 sequence reads: CASSFWQGVQPQHF. CDR3 sequence (DNA): TGTGCCAGCAGCTTCTGGCAGGGTGTTCAGCCCCAGCATTTT.

This clone was counted a single time. The CDR3 DNA sequence: TGTGCCAGCAGCTTGGACAGGGTGAGCACCGGGGAGCTGTTTTTT. Translated: CASSLDRVSTGELFF. V is TRBV5-4 and J is TRBJ2-2; D perhaps matches TRBD1 (6 bases). Germline V gene sequence: CDR1 SGHNT, CDR2 YYREEE (reference sequence). V was shortened by 0 bases and J by 4 bases, with 10 bases between the two germline ends. This CDR3 is 15 amino acids long.

The V and J genes are TRBV4-1 and TRBJ2-7, with TRBD1 matching 10 bases. V dropped 4 bases and J dropped 3; count of bases not matched to a gene: 3. Germline V gene data show CDR1 as MGHRA and CDR2 as YSYEKL. The CDR3 totals 14 residues. The chain's CDR3 is CASSLRDRGYEQYF. CDR3 DNA sequence: TGCGCCAGCAGCCTCCGGGACAGGGGCTACGAGCAGTACTTC.

The chain recombines TRBV4-2 with TRBJ2-7, with D perhaps matching TRBD1 (6 bases). Germline CDR1 LGHNA, CDR2 YNFKEQ. The CDR3 is 15 residues long. V lost 0 bases to trimming and J lost 6 bases, with 15 bases between them. CDR3 region: CASSQEPGQESEQYF. DNA for the CDR3: TGTGCCAGCAGCCAAGAACCGGGACAAGAATCCGAGCAGTACTTC.

The chain has TRBV7-2 and TRBJ2-1; D is possibly TRBD2 (6 bases). Germline assignment: CDR1 SGHTA and CDR2 FQGNSA. This CDR3 contains 13 residues. V dropped 1 base and J dropped 9 bases, with 10 bases sitting between them. The CDR3 nucleotides read TGTGCCAGCAGCTTAGTCGGGGGAGGTGAGCAGTTCTTC. Amino acid sequence: CASSLVGGGEQFF.

The genes are TRBV16 and TRBJ1-5; D gene uncertain. This CDR3 is built from 14 residues. V was clipped by 4 bases and J by 0 bases, with 7 bases between them. Germline values: CDR1 KGHSY, CDR2 FQNENV. The CDR3 nucleotides read TGTGCCAGCAGCCTAGAGTATAGCAATCAGCCCCAGCATTTT. Protein sequence: CASSLEYSNQPQHF.

The rearrangement links TRBV7-9 to TRBJ1-2, with D uncertain. Per the germline V gene, CDR1 is SEHNR and CDR2 is FQNEAQ (reference sequence). Trimming stripped 5 bases from V and 1 base from J, with 5 bases between. The length of the CDR3 is 12 residues. The CDR3 bases are TGTGCCAGCAGCGGGAGTAACTATGGCTACACCTTC. It is translated as CASSGSNYGYTF. Looking up the rest from reference TRBV7-9 and TRBJ1-2 gives the full variable domain: DTGVSQNPRHKITKRGQNVTFRCDPISEHNRLYWYRQTLGQGPEFLTYFQNEAQLEKSRLLSDRFSAERPKGSFSTLEIQRTEQGDSAMYLCASSGSNYGYTFGSGTRLTVV.

Many counts were recorded for this clone. The chain combines TRBV30 with TRBJ1-5; TRBD1 agrees at 7 bases. V shed 3 bases and J 11 bases; nucleotides not matched to a gene: 7. Per germline, CDR1 GTSNPN and CDR2 SVGIG (reference sequence). CDR3 size: 12 residues. The CDR3 sequence: CAWSAPQGAQHF. The CDR3 coding sequence is TGTGCCTGGAGCGCTCCCCAGGGGGCCCAGCATTTT. The whole variable domain, filled in from reference TRBV30 and TRBJ1-5, reads SQTIHQWPATLVQPVGSPLSLECTVEGTSNPNLYWYRQAAGRGLQLLFYSVGIGQISSEVPQNLSASRPQDRQFILSSKKLLLSDSGFYLCAWSAPQGAQHFGDGTRLSIL.

This chain uses TRBV10-2 with TRBJ2-3, with D uncertain. This CDR3 is 11 amino acids long. Per the germline V gene, CDR1 is WSHSY and CDR2 is SAAADI. V was shortened by 8 bases and J by 5 bases, with 8 bases between the two germline ends. The DNA of the CDR3 is TGCGCCAGCTCCCTCGGAGATACGCAGTATTTT. It yields the protein CASSLGDTQYF.

The chain combines TRBV3-1 (or the pseudogene TRBV3-2) with TRBJ2-3; 8 positions agree with TRBD2. The CDR3 is 15 residues long. Germline CDR1 LGHDT, CDR2 YNNKEL (reference sequence). V shed 4 bases and J 4 bases; nucleotides not matched to a gene: 7. As DNA, the CDR3 is TGTGCCAGCAGCCTAACCAGCGGGGGTCCAGATACGCAGTATTTT. It encodes CASSLTSGGPDTQYF.

The genes are TRBV10-1 and TRBJ2-4, with unresolved D. This CDR3 has 15 amino acids. V was pared by 4 bases and J by 1 base, with 11 bases between. Looked up from germline, CDR1 is WNHNN and CDR2 is SYGVQD (reference sequence). CDR3 residues: CASSGVTTAKNIQYF. In nucleotides, the CDR3 is TGCGCCAGCAGTGGGGTGACAACGGCCAAAAACATTCAGTACTTC.

The chain recombines TRBV9 with TRBJ1-3; D remains ambiguous. This CDR3 has 13 residues. Germline assignment: CDR1 SGDLS and CDR2 YYNGEE. V was clipped by 3 bases and J by 8 bases, with 12 bases between them. Here the CDR3 reads CASSEAGIDTIYF. DNA for the CDR3: TGTGCCAGCAGCGAGGCGGGGATTGACACCATATATTTT.

The rearrangement uses TRBV27 and TRBJ2-5; D ambiguous. V gave up 6 bases and J gave up 4 bases, with 12 bases separating them. This CDR3 is built from 13 residues. Germline V gives CDR1 MNHEY, CDR2 SMNVEV (reference sequence). The CDR3 sequence is CASSHFPRETQYF. CDR3 DNA: TGTGCCAGCAGCCATTTCCCGAGAGAGACCCAGTACTTC.